The 10 T cell receptor beta chains in this list originate from one sample, sequenced in a study of OX40 agonist ivuxolimab in advanced cancers. The table came from immunoSEQ multiplex PCR; TCRdb's copy has only in-frame clones and leaves some out. The data contain under 85,000 clones, around nine tenths of them singletons. The sequencing used CD4+ or CD8+ T cells sorted from blood, collected in a trial of the OX40 agonist ivuxolimab. The receptors derive from an adult with an advanced solid tumor such as melanoma, head and neck, liver or kidney cancer.

The chain employs TRBV27 and TRBJ2-6; D may be TRBD1 (6 bases). Germline V CDR1 and CDR2: MNHEY, SMNVEV (reference sequence). Trimming removed 3 bases from V and 0 bases from J, with 12 bases in between. The CDR3 runs 17 residues. The CDR3 DNA follows: TGTGCCAGCAGTTTTAGGACAGTTTACTCTGGGGCCAACGTCCTGACTTTC. It is translated as CASSFRTVYSGANVLTF.

The CDR3 spells CASSVTLSGGPQDTQYF. In DNA, the CDR3 is TGTGCCAGCAGCGTAACCCTTTCGGGAGGGCCCCAAGATACGCAGTATTTT. The chain couples TRBV9 to TRBJ2-3; 8 bases align to TRBD2. Germline values: CDR1 SGDLS, CDR2 YYNGEE. This CDR3 is built from 17 residues. V trimming: 1 base; J trimming: 5 bases; junction bases outside the gene matches: 12.

The sample holds one count of this clone. The genes are TRBV27 and TRBJ2-5, with 11 bases aligning to TRBD1. CDR1 is MNHEY and CDR2 is SMNVEV in the germline V gene (reference sequence). This CDR3 region has 13 residues. Trimming took 5 bases from V and 7 from J; bases not matched to a gene: 3. The CDR3 loop reads CASSPGTGGTQYF. Here the CDR3 DNA reads TGTGCCAGCAGTCCTGGGACAGGGGGGACCCAGTACTTC.

The chain is built from TRBV7-7 and TRBJ2-4; no reliable D call. The CDR3 length is 13 residues. V gave up 5 bases and J gave up 8 bases, with 13 bases separating them. Per the germline V gene, CDR1 is SSHAT and CDR2 is FNYEAQ (reference sequence). The CDR3, as DNA: TGTGCCAGCAGCAACACCGTTAGTGACATTCAGTACTTC. Its protein is CASSNTVSDIQYF.

The chain links TRBV6-1 to TRBJ1-2; the D gene is possibly TRBD1 (5 bases). Between the trimmed V and J ends, which lost 2 bases and 5 bases, there was a span of 9 bases. CDR1 MNHNS and CDR2 SASEGT come from the germline V gene. The CDR3 runs 13 residues. This chain's CDR3 is CASSERGGYGYTF. CDR3 sequence (DNA): TGTGCCAGCAGTGAAAGGGGAGGGTATGGCTACACCTTC.

V gene TRBV29-1 combines with J gene TRBJ2-3; D may be TRBD2 (5 bases). Trimming left V 6 bases short and J 6 bases short, with 19 bases between. The CDR3 covers 14 residues. Germline V gene lookup returns CDR1 SQVTM and CDR2 ANQGSEA. CDR3 in amino acids: CSVPSVGIADTQYF. CDR3 nucleotide sequence: TGCAGCGTCCCCTCGGTGGGGATAGCGGATACGCAGTATTTT.

This chain joins TRBV9 and TRBJ2-2, with 8 nucleotides matching TRBD2. J lost 6 bases, V lost 3 bases, and 13 bases had no gene match. The CDR3 consists of 17 residues. Germline assignment: CDR1 SGDLS and CDR2 YYNGEE. The chain's CDR3 is CASSARQREWKPGELFF. The CDR3 DNA reads as TGTGCCAGCAGCGCCCGACAGCGGGAGTGGAAGCCCGGGGAGCTGTTTTTT.

A single count supports this clone. The rearrangement uses TRBV5-1 and TRBJ2-7, with D possibly matching TRBD1 (5 bases). Germline V lookup: CDR1 SGHRS, CDR2 YFSETQ. V gave up 3 bases and J gave up 4 bases, with 8 bases separating them. The CDR3 runs to 12 residues. As DNA, the CDR3 is TGCGCCAGCAGCTGGTCAGGGTACGAGCAGTACTTC. This translates into CASSWSGYEQYF.

V is TRBV7-9 and J is TRBJ2-7, with D unclear. The CDR3 runs to 14 residues. Germline V gene lookup returns CDR1 SEHNR and CDR2 FQNEAQ (reference sequence). V lost 5 bases and J 5 bases, leaving 16 bases between the germline ends. CDR3: CASSGTGLWDEQYF. The CDR3 bases are TGTGCCAGCAGCGGCACGGGCTTGTGGGACGAGCAGTACTTC.

V and J are TRBV4-2 and TRBJ1-2; 7 positions agree with TRBD1. Trimming cost V 1 base and J 8 bases; bases outside gene matches: 16. This CDR3 region has 17 residues. Germline assignment: CDR1 LGHNA and CDR2 YNFKEQ. The CDR3 reads CASSQGPEGALTGGYTF. The CDR3 DNA is TGTGCCAGCAGCCAAGGTCCTGAGGGGGCGCTAACGGGCGGCTACACCTTC.